This TCR beta chain derives from a study of vaccination effects on CD4 cells after COVID-19. Findings and limits, study-wide: Nearly all vaccine-induced clones in healthy recipients recognized only SARS-CoV-2. Only a few convalescent patients and no early post-infection timepoints featured in the study.

CDR1 is GTSNPN and CDR2 is SVGIG in the germline V gene (reference sequence). The CDR3 loop spans 12 amino acids. Trimming cost V 5 bases and J 6 bases, with 8 bases left between them. Note on this clone: Its antigen is not identified.

Assay used: immunoSEQ multiplex PCR; TCRdb lists only in-frame clones, some missing. Here the sample spans around 79,000 clones, around 76% being singletons. Antigen-specific CD4+ T cell clonotypes were called by their expansion after viral peptide-pool culture in ViraFEST. Cultured cells yielded isolated CD4+ T cells after approximately nine days. The study found no prior SARS-CoV-2 infection in the vaccine recipients, who tested negative for nucleocapsid antibodies. Supplemented with around 11 IU/ml IL-2 and approximately 9.7 ug/ml peptides, some 2 million PBMC per well were kept in culture. The material sequenced was CD4+ T cells from PBMCs cultured with SARS-CoV-2 spike peptides, taken before COVID-19 vaccination. This chain uses TRBV30 with TRBJ1-6; a possible D gene is TRBD1 (6 bases). This clonotype originated in a human donor who received a COVID-19 vaccine. The CDR3 region has the DNA TGTGCCTGGGACAGGAGTAATTCACCCCTCCACTTT. Protein sequence: CAWDRSNSPLHF.